Shown below are 12 T cell receptor beta chains from a single sample sequenced in a study of T cells in localized non-small cell lung cancer. This table comes from immunoSEQ multiplex PCR, and its TCRdb copy is limited to in-frame clones, with some not included. This table holds around 2,600 clones, more than 20% found once. This sample comprised lung tumor tissue, obtained before any cancer treatment. The receptor set was obtained from a male donor at least 60 years old with stage II lung adenocarcinoma.

The J gene is TRBJ1-1, the V gene TRBV28, with D perhaps TRBD1 (6 bases). The CDR3 is made up of 16 amino acids. V shed 1 base and J shed 1 base, with 13 bases lying between them. Germline V CDR1 and CDR2: MDHEN, SYDVKM. The CDR3 loop reads CASSLSARGRNTEAFF. CDR3 in DNA: TGTGCCAGCAGTTTATCGGCCAGGGGACGGAACACTGAAGCTTTCTTT.

This clone appeared a few times. The gene calls are TRBV30 and TRBJ1-5; 8 nucleotides align to TRBD1. The CDR3 consists of 14 residues. V lost 1 base, J lost 2 bases, and 1 base stayed unmatched. CDR1 and CDR2 from the germline V gene are GTSNPN and SVGIG (reference sequence). The CDR3 DNA reads as TGTGCCTGGAGTGCGACAGGGGGCAATCAGCCCCAGCATTTT. It is translated as CAWSATGGNQPQHF.

Only a few counts were recorded for this clone. The rearrangement uses TRBV6-8 and TRBJ2-5; D perhaps matches TRBD1 (6 bases). CDR1 and CDR2 from the germline V gene are MNHGY and SAAAGT. The CDR3 has 15 amino acids. The V and J ends lost 2 bases and 2 bases respectively, with 12 bases between them. The CDR3 bases are TGTGCCAGCAGTTACGTACCAGGGGCGCAAGAGACCCAGTACTTC. Translation gives CASSYVPGAQETQYF.

The V call is TRBV29-1, the J call TRBJ1-1; D is undetermined. The CDR3 has 15 amino acids. The germline V gene encodes CDR1 SQVTM and CDR2 ANQGSEA. The V end was cut by 1 base, the J end by 2 bases, with 14 bases between. CDR3 nucleotides: TGCAGCGTTGAAGGATATTGGCGGCCTAACACTGAAGCTTTCTTT. Translation: CSVEGYWRPNTEAFF.

This clone turned up a few times. This chain connects TRBV6-8 to TRBJ2-7, with D possibly matching TRBD1 (6 bases). CDR3 length equals 15 residues. The germline CDR1 and CDR2 sequences are MNHGY and SAAAGT. V lost 2 bases to trimming and J lost 10 bases, with 21 bases between them. The CDR3 coding sequence is TGTGCCAGCAGTTACAGCAGGATGACAGGTTCAAGACAGTACTTC. Encoded protein: CASSYSRMTGSRQYF.

This clone was seen a handful of times. The CDR3 DNA reads as TGTGCCAGCAGCGTTGGGGGGAGTACCTACGAGCAGTACTTC. As protein: CASSVGGSTYEQYF. This rearrangement joins TRBV9 to TRBJ2-7; perhaps TRBD2 as D (6 bases). The CDR3 covers 14 residues. Germline CDR1 is SGDLS and CDR2 is YYNGEE. V was pared by 2 bases and J by 2 bases, with 11 bases between.

This clone is medium-sized within its sample. The chain is built from TRBV9 and TRBJ2-6; D is undetermined. Germline-derived CDR1 and CDR2 are SGDLS and YYNGEE. V lost 6 bases and J 1 base, leaving 8 bases between the germline ends. This CDR3 contains 14 residues. The CDR3 reads CASNVASGANVLTF. Here the CDR3 DNA reads TGTGCCAGCAACGTGGCTTCTGGGGCCAACGTCCTGACTTTC.

J is TRBJ1-5 and V is TRBV6-8; 8 bases are shared with TRBD1. Germline V gene sequence: CDR1 MNHGY, CDR2 SAAAGT. The ends lost 3 bases at V and 6 bases at J; junction bases unmatched: 7. The CDR3 covers 15 residues. The CDR3 DNA sequence: TGTGCCAGCAGTTATCCCGGACAGGGCGGTCAGCCCCAGCATTTT. Amino acid sequence: CASSYPGQGGQPQHF.

This chain uses TRBV11-3 with TRBJ2-7; D remains unclear. The CDR3 has 14 residues. Trimming pared 3 bases from V and 2 bases from J, leaving 11 bases between. Germline-derived CDR1 and CDR2 are SGHNT and YENEEA. The CDR3 spells CASSFGQDAYEQYF. The CDR3 nucleotides are TGTGCCAGCAGCTTCGGGCAGGATGCCTACGAGCAGTACTTC.

By frequency in the sample, this clone is medium-sized. The chain carries TRBV6-8 and TRBJ2-1; 14 nucleotides align to TRBD2. J lost 8 bases, V lost 6 bases, and 3 bases had no gene match. Per the germline V gene, CDR1 is MNHGY and CDR2 is SAAAGT. The CDR3 is made up of 14 amino acids. The CDR3 region is CASSGTSGSYEQFF. The DNA of the CDR3 is TGTGCCAGCAGCGGGACTAGCGGGAGCTATGAGCAGTTCTTC.

This rearrangement joins TRBV6-8 to TRBJ2-7, with TRBD1 matching 9 bases. Germline loops: CDR1 MNHGY, CDR2 SAAAGT. The CDR3 is 13 residues long. J lost 3 bases, V lost 9 bases, and 6 bases had no gene match. The DNA for the CDR3 is TGTGCCAGTAGTGACAGGGGGGACTACGAGCAGTACTTC. Amino acids: CASSDRGDYEQYF.

This clone was counted a few times. The chain joins TRBV19 to TRBJ1-2, with a possible D match to TRBD1 (6 bases). V lost 6 bases and J lost 2, with 13 bases in between. This CDR3 comprises 14 residues. The germline V gene has CDR1 LNHDA and CDR2 SQIVND (reference sequence). The CDR3 reads CASRKQGENYGYTF. The CDR3 DNA is TGTGCCAGTAGGAAACAGGGTGAAAACTATGGCTACACCTTC.